This record concerns one T cell receptor (beta chain) sequence. The antigen is not known. The sample holds other DNA sequences that translate to the same CDR3. Donors were drawn from the 120-subject validation cohort, separate from the 666-subject first cohort. The repertoire was sequenced with immunoSEQ multiplex PCR; TCRdb's copy has only in-frame clones and lacks some. The repertoire holds about 160,000 clones, with 86% as singletons. The sample comes from a study of cytomegalovirus exposure and HLA in healthy donors. Study-level results: Cytomegalovirus association was listed for 164 TCR beta chains. One later analysis, an examination of the roughly 130 validation repertoires, found that first-cohort TCR clusters tended to co-occur in them. There were three CMV-associated chains whose specificity for CMV antigens was confirmed in vitro.

Trimming took 3 bases from V and 1 from J; bases not matched to a gene: 0. Germline V gene data show CDR1 as MDHEN and CDR2 as SYDVKM. The CDR3 runs to 13 residues. Sequencing was performed on PBMCs. The chain joins TRBV28 to TRBJ2-7; 7 positions match TRBD2. This clonotype originated in a woman aged 25 to 39 in good health and CMV-seronegative. CDR3 in DNA: TGTGCCAGCAGTTTCGGGGGGTCCTACGAGCAGTACTTC. Protein sequence: CASSFGGSYEQYF.